One and the same sample provided the 9 T cell receptor beta chains below, sequenced in a study of CD8+CD57+ T cells in acquired aplastic anemia. CDR3 and TCR beta VDJ profiling relied on genomic DNA as the template. TCRdb re-derived calls from the reads in MiXCR, one entry per CDR3 protein. The sample shows some 240,000 distinct CDR3 sequences, approximately 35% of them seen only once. Source material: sorted CD4+, CD8+, or CD8+CD57+ T cells (not recorded which) from PBMCs. The origin of the receptors is a human donor in good health, serving as a control.

This clonotype appeared a few times. V gene TRBV11-2 combines with J gene TRBJ2-5, with a tentative D call TRBD1 (6 bases). Per the germline V gene, CDR1 is SGHAT and CDR2 is FQNNGV. The V gene lost 0 bases and the J gene lost 4 bases, with 12 bases spanning the gap. The CDR3 contains 15 residues. CDR3 region: CASSLETGYRETQYF. The CDR3, as DNA: TGTGCCAGCAGCTTAGAAACAGGGTATCGAGAGACCCAGTACTTC.

This clonotype has ten or more counts. V gene TRBV2 combines with J gene TRBJ1-5; D uncertain. Germline assignment: CDR1 SNHLY and CDR2 FYNNEI. V was pared by 2 bases and J by 0 bases, with 11 bases between. The CDR3 runs to 16 residues. In DNA, the CDR3 is TGTGCCAGCAGTGAATGGGGATTTGATAGCAATCAGCCCCAGCATTTT. Its translation: CASSEWGFDSNQPQHF.

This clonotype was counted at least ten times. V gene TRBV14 combines with J gene TRBJ2-5; either TRBD1 or TRBD2 may supply D (5 bases each). The CDR3 has 14 residues. CDR1 is SGHDN and CDR2 is FVKESK in the germline V gene. The germline V and J ends were trimmed by 5 bases and 1 base, with 11 bases remaining between them. CDR3 DNA sequence: TGTGCCAGCAGCAGGGGACCGAGCCAAGAGACCCAGTACTTC. This codes for CASSRGPSQETQYF.

J is TRBJ2-7 and V is TRBV18; D might be TRBD1 or TRBD2, each matching 5 bases. V was shortened by 3 bases and J by 3 bases, with 12 bases between the two germline ends. The length of the CDR3 is 14 residues. In germline, CDR1 is KGHSH, CDR2 LQKENI. The CDR3 sequence: CASSPTFGGYEQYF. For the CDR3, the DNA is TGTGCCAGCTCACCCACGTTTGGGGGCTACGAGCAGTACTTC.

The chain combines TRBV2 with TRBJ1-5; TRBD1 might be the D (5 bases). There are 14 residues in the CDR3. Germline V gene data show CDR1 as SNHLY and CDR2 as FYNNEI. Trimming stripped 5 bases from V and 6 bases from J, with 14 bases between. CDR3 in amino acids: CASSLSQGSQPQHF. CDR3 in DNA: TGTGCCAGCAGTTTGAGCCAGGGCAGTCAGCCCCAGCATTTT.

To note about this clonotype: The germline gene is not matched at one end of the junction; a read error may be the cause. V and J are TRBV30 and TRBJ1-5; D might be TRBD1 (6 bases). The CDR3 is 13 residues long. The germline V gene encodes CDR1 GTSNPN and CDR2 SVGIG (reference sequence). DNA of the CDR3: TGTGCCTGGAGTGAGGACAGCAATCAGCCCCGGCATTTT. It specifies CAWSEDSNQPRHF.

Ten or more counts support this clonotype. The V gene is TRBV6-1, the J gene TRBJ1-1; D is undetermined. V was pared by 6 bases and J by 2 bases, with 4 bases between. The CDR3 has 11 residues. Germline loops: CDR1 MNHNS, CDR2 SASEGT. CDR3 coding DNA: TGTGCCAGCAGGTCCAACACTGAAGCTTTCTTT. Protein product: CASRSNTEAFF.

Ten or more counts support this clonotype. This chain links TRBV19 with TRBJ2-6; 7 nucleotides agree with TRBD1. Trimming at V came to 5 bases and at J to 0 bases, leaving 7 bases not matched to a gene. This CDR3 has 17 amino acids. Germline loops: CDR1 LNHDA, CDR2 SQIVND (reference sequence). For the CDR3, the DNA is TGTGCCAGTAGTCCACAGGGGCCAAGCTCTGGGGCCAACGTCCTGACTTTC. It is translated as CASSPQGPSSGANVLTF.

A note on this clonotype: Possible read error: a much larger clone is one base away. The genes are TRBV5-8 and TRBJ1-2; D unclear. The ends were cut back, 7 bases at V and 7 bases at J, with 17 bases in the middle. Per germline, CDR1 SGHTS and CDR2 YDEGEE. This CDR3 is built from 13 residues. The CDR3 loop reads CASPNPGRRGYTF. The CDR3 DNA is TGTGCCAGCCCCAACCCTGGACGGCGTGGCTACACCTTC.